The present TCR beta chain was sequenced within a study of cytomegalovirus exposure and HLA in healthy donors. Unmatched junction bases numbered 7, after V lost 7 bases and J lost 7 bases. The V gene's germline CDR1 is LGHNT and CDR2 FRNRAP. The CDR3 has 14 amino acids. PCR was performed using 60 Vbeta and 13 Jbeta primers. Assay used: immunoSEQ multiplex PCR; TCRdb lists only in-frame clones, some missing. The repertoire holds some 77,000 clones, over 70% seen once, with roughly 25% in the top ten. The sequence was obtained from a woman aged 45-59 years in good health and CMV-seropositive. Specimen: PBMCs. This chain connects TRBV12-5 to TRBJ1-6; TRBD1 aligns across 7 bases. The CDR3 DNA follows: TGTGCTAGTGCAAGGGACAGAGCAAATTCACCCCTCCACTTT. Its protein is CASARDRANSPLHF.